A single sample is the source of the 12 T cell receptor beta chains below, sequenced in a study of identical twins. Each CDR3 protein is one row after TCRdb ran MiXCR on the 5' RACE reads. The sample consists of around 960,000 distinct CDR3 sequences, around 12% of them appearing once. This sample was also put to use in a study of yellow fever vaccine responses in identical twins.

The sequenced sample was PBMCs. Receptors originate from a woman aged 18-30 years in good health.

The J gene is TRBJ2-7, the V gene TRBV4-1, with TRBD2 as a possible D gene (5 bases). V was pared by 0 bases and J by 2 bases, with 11 bases between. Germline assignment: CDR1 MGHRA and CDR2 YSYEKL. CDR3 size: 15 residues. The CDR3 sequence is CASSQDTPGTYEQYV. CDR3 sequence (DNA): TGCGCCAGCAGCCAAGATACCCCCGGGACCTACGAGCAGTACGTC.

This clonotype was counted a few times. The chain links TRBV5-1 to TRBJ2-1; 9 nucleotides align to TRBD2. The CDR3 covers 13 residues. The germline V gene has CDR1 SGHRS and CDR2 YFSETQ. V was pared by 6 bases and J by 9 bases, with 7 bases of the junction left unmatched. CDR3 sequence: CASNPSGIGEQFF. The CDR3 bases are TGCGCCAGCAATCCTAGCGGGATAGGTGAGCAGTTCTTC.

This clonotype was observed at least ten times. The V call is TRBV10-3, the J call TRBJ2-3, with 9 bases lining up with TRBD2. The CDR3 loop spans 15 amino acids. The germline gives CDR1 ENHRY, CDR2 SYGVKD. After removal of 10 bases from V and 4 bases from J, the junction contained 12 bases not matched to a gene. CDR3 bases: TGTGCCACTTGTACAGCGGGAGGTGGGGCAGATACGCAGTATTTT. Protein product: CATCTAGGGADTQYF.

The chain carries TRBV3-1 and TRBJ2-5, with 9 nucleotides matching TRBD1. CDR1 is LGHDT and CDR2 is YNNKEL in the germline V gene (reference sequence). The CDR3 contains 15 residues. V shed 4 bases and J 2 bases; nucleotides not matched to a gene: 5. The CDR3 here is CASSLSGTGQETQYF. CDR3 DNA: TGTGCCAGCAGCCTGTCCGGGACAGGGCAAGAGACCCAGTACTTC.

V usage is TRBV5-1 and J usage is TRBJ1-2; the match to TRBD1 covers 7 bases. This CDR3 region has 15 residues. The germline V gene encodes CDR1 SGHRS and CDR2 YFSETQ. J was trimmed by 0 bases and V by 5 bases; bases with no gene match: 7. The CDR3 sequence is CASRPGQAANYGYTF. DNA of the CDR3: TGCGCCAGCAGACCCGGACAGGCAGCTAACTATGGCTACACCTTC. Together with reference TRBV5-1 and TRBJ1-2, the CDR3 gives the full variable domain: KAGVTQTPRYLIKTRGQQVTLSCSPISGHRSVSWYQQTPGQGLQFLFEYFSETQRNKGNFPGRFSGRQFSNSRSEMNVSTLELGDSALYLCASRPGQAANYGYTFGSGTRLTVV.

This clonotype has more than one count but fewer than ten. The rearrangement uses TRBV6-5 and TRBJ2-7; 8 positions match TRBD2. V shed 0 bases, J shed 1 base, and the junction held 2 bases outside the gene matches. The germline CDR1 and CDR2 sequences are MNHEY and SVGAGI. CDR3 length: 15 residues. As DNA, the CDR3 is TGTGCCAGCAGTTACTCGGCTAGCGGGTCCTACGAGCAGTACTTC. Amino acids: CASSYSASGSYEQYF.

The rearrangement joins TRBV2 to TRBJ2-2, with 10 bases identical to TRBD2. Germline-derived CDR1 and CDR2 are SNHLY and FYNNEI. The CDR3 consists of 16 residues. After removal of 4 bases from V and 6 bases from J, the junction contained 8 bases not matched to a gene. This CDR3 reads CASSAVWLAGAGELFF. The CDR3 DNA sequence: TGTGCCAGCAGTGCGGTCTGGCTAGCGGGAGCCGGGGAGCTGTTTTTT.

The sample holds a few counts of this clonotype. The chain is built from TRBV20-1 and TRBJ1-5; D perhaps matches TRBD1 (6 bases). The CDR3 length is 15 residues. Deletions cut 5 bases from V and 7 bases from J, with 21 bases between. CDR1 is DFQATT, CDR2 SNEGSKA, per germline (reference sequence). CDR3 loop: CSAADWAGVDQPQHF. CDR3 nucleotide sequence: TGCAGTGCTGCTGACTGGGCAGGGGTCGACCAGCCCCAGCATTTT.

The rearrangement links TRBV18 to TRBJ2-7, with 12 positions matching TRBD2. The length of the CDR3 is 17 residues. CDR1 is KGHSH and CDR2 is LQKENI in the germline V gene. With 3 bases clipped from V and 2 bases from J, the junction kept 8 bases outside the gene matches. The CDR3 DNA reads as TGTGCCAGCTCACCCGGACTAGCGGGGACTCCCCCCTACGAGCAGTACTTC. Its translation: CASSPGLAGTPPYEQYF. The full variable domain, completed using reference TRBV18 and TRBJ2-7, is NAGVMQNPRHLVRRRGQEARLRCSPMKGHSHVYWYRQLPEEGLKFMVYLQKENIIDESGMPKERFSAEFPKEGPSILRIQQVVRGDSAAYFCASSPGLAGTPPYEQYFGPGTRLTVT.

This clonotype occurred many times. The chain carries TRBV7-9 and TRBJ2-3; possibly TRBD1 or TRBD2 for D (5 bases each). The V end lost 4 bases, the J end lost 0 bases, and 14 bases lay between the germline ends. This CDR3 contains 16 residues. Germline V gene lookup returns CDR1 SEHNR and CDR2 FQNEAQ (reference sequence). Written as DNA, the CDR3 is TGTGCCAGCAGCTCAACCGGGGCAGTAAGCACAGATACGCAGTATTTT. Amino acids: CASSSTGAVSTDTQYF.

V is TRBV14 and J is TRBJ2-7; 10 nucleotides line up with TRBD1. This CDR3 has 15 residues. Per germline, CDR1 SGHDN and CDR2 FVKESK. The V and J ends lost 2 bases and 5 bases, in that order; junction bases with no gene match: 6. This chain's CDR3 is CASSQPGQGRNEQYF. CDR3 in DNA: TGTGCCAGCAGCCAACCGGGACAGGGGAGGAACGAGCAGTACTTC.

There are many counts of this clonotype. One end of the junction is discordant with germline, which a read error may explain. V gene TRBV4-1 combines with J gene TRBJ1-1, with D possibly TRBD1 on 6 matching bases. Germline loops: CDR1 MGHRA, CDR2 YSYEKL. This CDR3 comprises 14 residues. CDR3: CASSQLGGNTEAFF. The CDR3 DNA reads as TGTGCCAGCAGCCAATTAGGGGGGAACACTGAAGCTTTCTTT.